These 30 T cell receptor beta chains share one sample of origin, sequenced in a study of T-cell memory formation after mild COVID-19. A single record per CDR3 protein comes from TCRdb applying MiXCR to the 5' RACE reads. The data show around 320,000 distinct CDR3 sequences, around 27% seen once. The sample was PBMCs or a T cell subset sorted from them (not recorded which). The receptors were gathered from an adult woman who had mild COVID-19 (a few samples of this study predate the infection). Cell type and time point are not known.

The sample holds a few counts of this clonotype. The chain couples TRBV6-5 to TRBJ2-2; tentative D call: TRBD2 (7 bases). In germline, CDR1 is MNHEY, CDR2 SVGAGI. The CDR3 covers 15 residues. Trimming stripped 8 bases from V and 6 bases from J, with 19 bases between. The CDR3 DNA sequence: TGTGCCAGCGGCGAGGGCGGGGGCCTAGCCGGGGAGCTGTTTTTT. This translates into CASGEGGGLAGELFF.

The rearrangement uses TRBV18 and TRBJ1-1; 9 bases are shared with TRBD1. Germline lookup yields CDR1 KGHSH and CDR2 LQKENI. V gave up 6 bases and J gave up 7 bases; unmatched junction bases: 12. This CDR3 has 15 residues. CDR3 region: CASSLDRGELSEAFF. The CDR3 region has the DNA TGTGCCAGCTCCTTGGACAGGGGAGAATTAAGTGAAGCTTTCTTT.

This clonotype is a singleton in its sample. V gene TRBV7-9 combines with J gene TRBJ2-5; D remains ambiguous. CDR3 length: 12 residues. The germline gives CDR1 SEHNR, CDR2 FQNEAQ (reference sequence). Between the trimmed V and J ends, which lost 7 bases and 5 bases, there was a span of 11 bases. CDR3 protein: CASNLSPETQYF. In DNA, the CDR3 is TGTGCCAGCAACCTCTCTCCCGAGACCCAGTACTTC.

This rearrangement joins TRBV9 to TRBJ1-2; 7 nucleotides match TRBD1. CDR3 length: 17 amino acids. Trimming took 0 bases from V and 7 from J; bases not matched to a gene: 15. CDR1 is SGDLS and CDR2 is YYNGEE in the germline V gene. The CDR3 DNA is TGTGCCAGCAGCGTAGATATGGTTCCGGACAGGATAAGTGGCTACACCTTC. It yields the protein CASSVDMVPDRISGYTF.

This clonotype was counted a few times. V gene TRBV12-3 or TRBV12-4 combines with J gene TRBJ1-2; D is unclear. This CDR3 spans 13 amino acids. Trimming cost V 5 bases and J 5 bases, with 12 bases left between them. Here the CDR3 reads CASSLNWHYGYTF. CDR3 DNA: TGTGCCAGCAGTCTTAATTGGCATTATGGCTACACCTTC.

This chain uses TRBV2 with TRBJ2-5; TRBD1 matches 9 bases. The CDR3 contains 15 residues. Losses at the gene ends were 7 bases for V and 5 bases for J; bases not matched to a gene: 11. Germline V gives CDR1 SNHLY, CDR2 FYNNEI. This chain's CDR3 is CASTRGQGREETQYF. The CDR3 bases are TGTGCCAGCACTAGGGGACAGGGACGTGAGGAGACCCAGTACTTC.

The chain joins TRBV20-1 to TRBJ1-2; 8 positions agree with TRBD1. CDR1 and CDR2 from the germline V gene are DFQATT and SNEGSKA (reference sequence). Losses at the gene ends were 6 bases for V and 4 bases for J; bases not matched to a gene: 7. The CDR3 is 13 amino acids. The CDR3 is CSAPPDRAYGYTF. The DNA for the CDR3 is TGCAGTGCACCTCCGGACAGGGCCTATGGCTACACCTTC.

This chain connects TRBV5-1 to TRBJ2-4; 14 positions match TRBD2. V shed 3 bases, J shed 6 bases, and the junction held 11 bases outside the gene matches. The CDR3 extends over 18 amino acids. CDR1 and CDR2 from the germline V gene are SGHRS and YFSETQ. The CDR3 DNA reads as TGCGCCAGCAGCTGGATCCCGGGACTAGCGGGAGCCTTAAACATTCAGTACTTC. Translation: CASSWIPGLAGALNIQYF.

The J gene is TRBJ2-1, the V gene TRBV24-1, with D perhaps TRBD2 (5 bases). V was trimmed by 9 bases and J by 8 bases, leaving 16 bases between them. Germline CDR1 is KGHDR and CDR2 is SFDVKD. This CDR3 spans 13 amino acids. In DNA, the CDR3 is TGTGCCACCGCAGCAGGAGGAGCGTATGAGCAGTTCTTC. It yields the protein CATAAGGAYEQFF.

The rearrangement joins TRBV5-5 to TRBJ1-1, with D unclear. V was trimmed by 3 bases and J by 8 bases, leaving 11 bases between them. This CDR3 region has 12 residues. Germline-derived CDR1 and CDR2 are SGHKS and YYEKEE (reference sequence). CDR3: CASSSEGLEAFF. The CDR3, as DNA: TGTGCCAGCAGCTCCGAGGGTCTAGAAGCTTTCTTT.

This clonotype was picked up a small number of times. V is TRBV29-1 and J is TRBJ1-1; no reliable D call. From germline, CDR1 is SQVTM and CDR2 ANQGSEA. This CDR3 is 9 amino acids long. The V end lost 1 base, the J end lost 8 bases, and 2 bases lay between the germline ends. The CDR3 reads CSVEGEAFF. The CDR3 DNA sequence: TGCAGCGTTGAAGGGGAAGCTTTCTTT.

The CDR3 DNA reads as TGTGCCAGCAGTCGATTAACAGGGGGGGACTATAGCAATCAGCCCCAGCATTTT. It yields the protein CASSRLTGGDYSNQPQHF. The chain combines TRBV6-5 with TRBJ1-5; TRBD1 agrees at 8 bases. The germline V gene encodes CDR1 MNHEY and CDR2 SVGAGI. The CDR3 has 18 residues. Losses at the gene ends were 5 bases for V and 0 bases for J; bases not matched to a gene: 12.

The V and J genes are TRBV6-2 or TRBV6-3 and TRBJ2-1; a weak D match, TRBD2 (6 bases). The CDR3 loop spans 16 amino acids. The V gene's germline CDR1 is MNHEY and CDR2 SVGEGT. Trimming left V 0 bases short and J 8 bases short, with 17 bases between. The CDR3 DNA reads TGTGCCAGCAGTTACTCAGGGACTGGTCTACAGGATGAGCAGTTCTTC. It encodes CASSYSGTGLQDEQFF.

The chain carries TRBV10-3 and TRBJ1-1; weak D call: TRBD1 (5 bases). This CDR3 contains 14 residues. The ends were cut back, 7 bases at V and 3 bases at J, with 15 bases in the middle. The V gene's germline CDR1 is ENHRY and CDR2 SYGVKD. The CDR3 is CAIKPARGDTEAFF. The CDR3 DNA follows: TGTGCCATCAAACCCGCTCGGGGGGACACTGAAGCTTTCTTT.

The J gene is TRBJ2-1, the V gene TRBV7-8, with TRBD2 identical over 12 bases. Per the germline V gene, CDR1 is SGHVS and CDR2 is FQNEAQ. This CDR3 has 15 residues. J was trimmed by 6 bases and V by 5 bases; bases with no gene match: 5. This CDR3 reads CASSPGLAGINEQFF. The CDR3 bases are TGTGCCAGCAGCCCCGGACTAGCGGGAATCAATGAGCAGTTCTTC. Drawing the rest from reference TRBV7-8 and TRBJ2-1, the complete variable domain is GAGVSQSPRYKVAKRGQDVALRCDPISGHVSLFWYQQALGQGPEFLTYFQNEAQLDKSGLPSDRFFAERPEGSVSTLKIQRTQQEDSAVYLCASSPGLAGINEQFFGPGTRLTVL.

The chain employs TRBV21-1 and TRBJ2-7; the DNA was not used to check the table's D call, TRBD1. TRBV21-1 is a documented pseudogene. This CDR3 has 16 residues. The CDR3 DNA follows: TGTGCCAGCAGCAAAGACCGGGACAGGGGGGACTACGAGCAGTACTTC. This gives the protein CASSKDRDRGDYEQYF.

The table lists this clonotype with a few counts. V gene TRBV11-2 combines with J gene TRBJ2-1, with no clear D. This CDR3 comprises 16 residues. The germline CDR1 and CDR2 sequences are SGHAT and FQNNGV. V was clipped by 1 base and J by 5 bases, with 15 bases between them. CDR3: CASSLARLLRDNEQFF. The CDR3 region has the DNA TGTGCCAGCAGCTTAGCGAGACTCCTGAGAGACAATGAGCAGTTCTTC. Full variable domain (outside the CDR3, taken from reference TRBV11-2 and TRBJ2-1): EAGVAQSPRYKIIEKRQSVAFWCNPISGHATLYWYQQILGQGPKLLIQFQNNGVVDDSQLPKDRFSAERLKGVDSTLKIQPAKLEDSAVYLCASSLARLLRDNEQFFGPGTRLTVL.

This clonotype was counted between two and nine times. The CDR3 nucleotides are TGTGCCAGCAGCTTAGGTATCGGCGGACCCTCCTACAATGAGCAGTTCTTC. Encoded protein: CASSLGIGGPSYNEQFF. The chain links TRBV7-8 to TRBJ2-1; D is unresolved. The CDR3 sequence is 17 residues long. Deletions cut 1 base from V and 0 bases from J, with 13 bases between. Germline V gene data show CDR1 as SGHVS and CDR2 as FQNEAQ.

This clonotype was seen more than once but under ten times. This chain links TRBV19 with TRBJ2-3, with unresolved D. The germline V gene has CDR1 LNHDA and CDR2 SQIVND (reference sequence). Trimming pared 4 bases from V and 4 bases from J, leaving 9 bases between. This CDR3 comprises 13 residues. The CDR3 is CASSRVSADTQYF. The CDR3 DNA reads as TGTGCCAGTAGTAGGGTATCCGCAGATACGCAGTATTTT.

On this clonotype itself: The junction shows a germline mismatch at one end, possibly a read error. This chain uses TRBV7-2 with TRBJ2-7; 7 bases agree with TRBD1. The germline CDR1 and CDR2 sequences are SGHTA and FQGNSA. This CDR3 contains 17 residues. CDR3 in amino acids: CASSLGGGAPTTYERYF. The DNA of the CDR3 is TGTGCCAGCAGCTTAGGAGGGGGCGCGCCGACTACCTACGAGCGGTACTTC.

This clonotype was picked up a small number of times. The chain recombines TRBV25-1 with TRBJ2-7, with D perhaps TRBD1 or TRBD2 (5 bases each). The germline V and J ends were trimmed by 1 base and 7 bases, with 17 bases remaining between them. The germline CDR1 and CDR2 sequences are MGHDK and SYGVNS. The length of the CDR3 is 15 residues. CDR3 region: CASSESGPGIGEQYF. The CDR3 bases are TGTGCCAGCAGTGAATCGGGACCGGGGATCGGTGAGCAGTACTTC.

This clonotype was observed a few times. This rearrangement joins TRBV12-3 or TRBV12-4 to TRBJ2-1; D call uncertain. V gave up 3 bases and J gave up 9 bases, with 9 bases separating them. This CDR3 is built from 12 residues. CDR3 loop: CASSFRTIEQFF. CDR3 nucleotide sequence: TGTGCCAGCAGTTTTAGAACGATTGAGCAGTTCTTC.

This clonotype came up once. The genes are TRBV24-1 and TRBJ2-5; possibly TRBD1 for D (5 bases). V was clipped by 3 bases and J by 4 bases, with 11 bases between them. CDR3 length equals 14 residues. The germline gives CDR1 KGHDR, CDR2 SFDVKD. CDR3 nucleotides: TGTGCCACCAGTGATCTGGACACCGTAGAGACCCAGTACTTC. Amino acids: CATSDLDTVETQYF.

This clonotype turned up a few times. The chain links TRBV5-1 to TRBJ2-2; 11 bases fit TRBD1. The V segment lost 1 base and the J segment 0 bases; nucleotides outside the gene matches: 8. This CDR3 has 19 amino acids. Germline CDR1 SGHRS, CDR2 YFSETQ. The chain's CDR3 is CASSLKGQGVRSNTGELFF. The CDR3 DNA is TGCGCCAGCAGCTTGAAGGGACAGGGGGTCCGGTCGAACACCGGGGAGCTGTTTTTT.

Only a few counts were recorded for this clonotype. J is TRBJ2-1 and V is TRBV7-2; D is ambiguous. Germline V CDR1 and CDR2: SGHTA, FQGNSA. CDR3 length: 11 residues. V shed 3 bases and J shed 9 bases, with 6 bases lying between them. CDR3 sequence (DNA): TGTGCCAGCAGCTTTAACCTTGAGCAGTTCTTC. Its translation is CASSFNLEQFF.

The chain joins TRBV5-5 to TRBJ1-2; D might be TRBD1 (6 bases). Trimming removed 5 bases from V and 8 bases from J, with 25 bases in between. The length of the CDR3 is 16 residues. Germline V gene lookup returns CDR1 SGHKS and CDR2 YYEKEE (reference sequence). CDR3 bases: TGTGCCAGCAGGCGGGACACGGGCACGAAGTTTGAGGGCTACACCTTC. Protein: CASRRDTGTKFEGYTF.

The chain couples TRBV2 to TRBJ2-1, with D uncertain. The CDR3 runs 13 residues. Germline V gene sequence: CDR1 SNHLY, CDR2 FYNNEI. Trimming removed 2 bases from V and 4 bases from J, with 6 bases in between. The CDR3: CASSERRYNEQFF. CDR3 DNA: TGTGCCAGCAGTGAACGGCGGTACAATGAGCAGTTCTTC.

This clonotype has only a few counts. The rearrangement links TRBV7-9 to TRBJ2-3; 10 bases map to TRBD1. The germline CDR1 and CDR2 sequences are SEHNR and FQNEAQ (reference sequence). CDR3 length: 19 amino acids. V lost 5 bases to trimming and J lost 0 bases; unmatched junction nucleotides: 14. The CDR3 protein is CASSPRQGAPTFSTDTQYF. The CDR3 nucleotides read TGTGCCAGCAGCCCTCGACAGGGGGCCCCGACCTTTAGCACAGATACGCAGTATTTT.

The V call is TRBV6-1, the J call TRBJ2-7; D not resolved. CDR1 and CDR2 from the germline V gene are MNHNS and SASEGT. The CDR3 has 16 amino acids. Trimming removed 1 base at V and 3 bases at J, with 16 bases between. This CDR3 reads CASSEGRASLRYEQYF. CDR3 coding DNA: TGTGCCAGCAGTGAAGGTCGGGCAAGCCTACGCTACGAGCAGTACTTC.

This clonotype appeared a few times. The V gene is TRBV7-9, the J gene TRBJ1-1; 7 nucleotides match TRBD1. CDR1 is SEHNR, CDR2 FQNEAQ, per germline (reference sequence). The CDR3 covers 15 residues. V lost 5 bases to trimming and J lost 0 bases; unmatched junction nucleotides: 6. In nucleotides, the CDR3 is TGTGCCAGCAGCAGACAGGGAAAGATGAACACTGAAGCTTTCTTT. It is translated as CASSRQGKMNTEAFF.